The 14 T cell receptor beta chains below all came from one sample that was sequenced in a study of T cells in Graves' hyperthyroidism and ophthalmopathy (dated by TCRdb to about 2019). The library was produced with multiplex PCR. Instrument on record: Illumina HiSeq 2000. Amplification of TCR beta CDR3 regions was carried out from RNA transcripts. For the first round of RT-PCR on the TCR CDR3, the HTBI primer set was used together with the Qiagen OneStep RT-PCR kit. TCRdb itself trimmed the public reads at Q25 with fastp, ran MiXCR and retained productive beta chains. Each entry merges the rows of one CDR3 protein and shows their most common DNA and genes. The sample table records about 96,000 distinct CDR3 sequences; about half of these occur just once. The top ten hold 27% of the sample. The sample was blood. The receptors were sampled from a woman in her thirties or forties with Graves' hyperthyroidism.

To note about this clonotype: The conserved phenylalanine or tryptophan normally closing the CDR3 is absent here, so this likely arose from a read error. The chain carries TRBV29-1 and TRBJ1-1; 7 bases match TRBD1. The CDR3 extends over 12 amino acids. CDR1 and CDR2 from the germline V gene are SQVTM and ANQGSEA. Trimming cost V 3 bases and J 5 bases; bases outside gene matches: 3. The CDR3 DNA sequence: TGCAGCGTTGATGACAGGGCAACTGAAGCTTTCCTT. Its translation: CSVDDRATEAFL.

In DNA, the CDR3 is TGTGCCAGCAGTGAAGCCGGGACAGGGGGCGGCACAGATACGCAGTATTTT. The encoded protein is CASSEAGTGGGTDTQYF. The chain combines TRBV2 with TRBJ2-3, with 12 bases that match TRBD1. The CDR3 loop spans 17 amino acids. Trimming at V came to 0 bases and at J to 1 base, leaving 2 bases not matched to a gene. Germline V gene sequence: CDR1 SNHLY, CDR2 FYNNEI.

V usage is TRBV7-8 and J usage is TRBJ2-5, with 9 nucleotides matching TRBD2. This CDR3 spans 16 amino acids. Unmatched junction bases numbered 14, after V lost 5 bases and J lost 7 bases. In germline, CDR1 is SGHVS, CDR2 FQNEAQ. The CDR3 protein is CASSMTAGGQVGTQYF. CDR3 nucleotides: TGTGCCAGCAGCATGACAGCGGGAGGACAGGTTGGGACCCAGTACTTC.

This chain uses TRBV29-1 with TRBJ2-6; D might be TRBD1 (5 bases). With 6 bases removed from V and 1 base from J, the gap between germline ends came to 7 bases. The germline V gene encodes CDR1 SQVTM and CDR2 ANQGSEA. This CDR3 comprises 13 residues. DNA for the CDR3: TGCAGCGTGACAGTGTCTGGGGCCAACGTCCTGACTTTC. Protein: CSVTVSGANVLTF.

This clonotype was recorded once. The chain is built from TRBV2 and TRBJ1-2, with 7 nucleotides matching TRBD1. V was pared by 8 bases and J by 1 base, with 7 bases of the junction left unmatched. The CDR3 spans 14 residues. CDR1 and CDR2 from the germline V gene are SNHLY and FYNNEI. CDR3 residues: CASGTTGINYGYTF. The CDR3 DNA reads TGTGCCAGCGGTACGACAGGGATTAACTATGGCTACACCTTC.

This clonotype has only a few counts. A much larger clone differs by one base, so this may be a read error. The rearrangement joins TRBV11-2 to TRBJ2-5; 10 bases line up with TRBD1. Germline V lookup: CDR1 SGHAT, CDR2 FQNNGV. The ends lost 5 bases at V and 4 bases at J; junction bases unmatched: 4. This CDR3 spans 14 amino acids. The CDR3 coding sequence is TGTGCCAGCAGCCAAGGGGACAGGGGAGAGACCCAGTACTTC. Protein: CASSQGDRGETQYF.

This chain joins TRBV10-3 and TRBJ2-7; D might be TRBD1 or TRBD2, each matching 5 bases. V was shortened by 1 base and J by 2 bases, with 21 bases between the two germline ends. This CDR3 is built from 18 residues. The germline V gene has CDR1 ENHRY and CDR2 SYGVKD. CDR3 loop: CAISELHNRDRLTYEQYF. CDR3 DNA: TGTGCCATCAGTGAGTTGCACAACCGGGACCGGCTAACCTACGAGCAGTACTTC.

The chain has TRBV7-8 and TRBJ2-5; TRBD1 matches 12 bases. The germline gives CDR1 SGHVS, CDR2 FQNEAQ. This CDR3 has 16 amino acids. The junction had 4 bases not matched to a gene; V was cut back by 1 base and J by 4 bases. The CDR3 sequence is CASSLDGTGGAETQYF. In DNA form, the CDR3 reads TGTGCCAGCAGCTTAGACGGGACAGGGGGCGCAGAGACCCAGTACTTC.

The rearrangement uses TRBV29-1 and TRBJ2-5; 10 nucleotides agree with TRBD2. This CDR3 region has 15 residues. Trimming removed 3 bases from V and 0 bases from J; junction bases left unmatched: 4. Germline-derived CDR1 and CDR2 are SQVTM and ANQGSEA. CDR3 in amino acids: CSVEGLARYQETQYF. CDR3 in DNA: TGCAGCGTTGAGGGACTAGCGAGGTACCAAGAGACCCAGTACTTC.

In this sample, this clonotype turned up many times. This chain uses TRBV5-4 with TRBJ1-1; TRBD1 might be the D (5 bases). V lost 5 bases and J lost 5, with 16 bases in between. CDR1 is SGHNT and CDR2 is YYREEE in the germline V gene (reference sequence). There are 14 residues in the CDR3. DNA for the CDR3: TGTGCCAGCAGGCCCAGGGTGGATAGGACTGAAGCTTTCTTT. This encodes CASRPRVDRTEAFF.

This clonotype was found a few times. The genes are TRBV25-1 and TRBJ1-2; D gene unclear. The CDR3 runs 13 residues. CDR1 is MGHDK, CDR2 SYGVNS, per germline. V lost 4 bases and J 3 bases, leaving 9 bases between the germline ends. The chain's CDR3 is CASSALEDYGYTF. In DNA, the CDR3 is TGTGCCAGCAGTGCACTGGAAGACTATGGCTACACCTTC.

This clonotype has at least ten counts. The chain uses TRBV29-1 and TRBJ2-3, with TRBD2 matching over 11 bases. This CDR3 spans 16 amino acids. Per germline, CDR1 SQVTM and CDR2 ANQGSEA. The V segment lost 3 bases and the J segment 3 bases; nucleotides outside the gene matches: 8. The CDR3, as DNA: TGCAGCGTTGAGCAGCTAGCGGGAGGAACTACAGATACGCAGTATTTT. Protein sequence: CSVEQLAGGTTDTQYF.

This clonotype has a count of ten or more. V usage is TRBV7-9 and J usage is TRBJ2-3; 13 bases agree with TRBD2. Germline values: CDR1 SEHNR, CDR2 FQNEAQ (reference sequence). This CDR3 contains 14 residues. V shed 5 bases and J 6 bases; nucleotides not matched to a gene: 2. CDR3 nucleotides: TGTGCCAGCAGCCCGACTAGCGGGAGGGATACGCAGTATTTT. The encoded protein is CASSPTSGRDTQYF.

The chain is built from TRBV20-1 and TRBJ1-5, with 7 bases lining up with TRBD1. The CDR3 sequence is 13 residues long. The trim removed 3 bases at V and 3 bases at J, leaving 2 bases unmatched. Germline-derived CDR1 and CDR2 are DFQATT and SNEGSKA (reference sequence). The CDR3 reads CSARTGNNQPQHF. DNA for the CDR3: TGCAGTGCTAGGACAGGGAACAATCAGCCCCAGCATTTT.